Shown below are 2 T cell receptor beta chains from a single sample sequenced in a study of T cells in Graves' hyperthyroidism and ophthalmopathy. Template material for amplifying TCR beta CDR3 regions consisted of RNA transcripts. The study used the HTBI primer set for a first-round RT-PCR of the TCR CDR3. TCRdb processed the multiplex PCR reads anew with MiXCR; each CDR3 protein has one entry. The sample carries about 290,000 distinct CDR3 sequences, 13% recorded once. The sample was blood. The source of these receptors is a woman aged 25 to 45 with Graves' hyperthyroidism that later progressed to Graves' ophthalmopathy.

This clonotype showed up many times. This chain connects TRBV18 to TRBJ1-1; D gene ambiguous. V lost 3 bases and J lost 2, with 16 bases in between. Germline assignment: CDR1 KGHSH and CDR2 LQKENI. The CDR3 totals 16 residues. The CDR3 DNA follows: TGTGCCAGCTCACCGGTTTCGGACGGAACTAACACTGAAGCTTTCTTT. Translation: CASSPVSDGTNTEAFF.

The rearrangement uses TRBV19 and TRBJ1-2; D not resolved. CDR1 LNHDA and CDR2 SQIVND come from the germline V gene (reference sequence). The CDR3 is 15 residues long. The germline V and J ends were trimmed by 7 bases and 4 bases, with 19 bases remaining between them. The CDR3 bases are TGTGCCAGTATGGCCCTTGGCTCAGGAATCTATGGCTACACCTTC. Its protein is CASMALGSGIYGYTF.